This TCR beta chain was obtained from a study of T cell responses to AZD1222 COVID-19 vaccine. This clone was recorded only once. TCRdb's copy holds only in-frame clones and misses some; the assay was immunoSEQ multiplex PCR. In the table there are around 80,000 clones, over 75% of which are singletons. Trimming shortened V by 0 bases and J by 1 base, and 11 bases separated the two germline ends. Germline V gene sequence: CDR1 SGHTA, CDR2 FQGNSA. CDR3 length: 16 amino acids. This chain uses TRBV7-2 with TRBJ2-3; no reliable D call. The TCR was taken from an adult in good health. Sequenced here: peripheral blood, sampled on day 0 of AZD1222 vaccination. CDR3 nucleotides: TGTGCCAGCAGCTTAGCCCCAGATTTACGCACAGATACGCAGTATTTT. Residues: CASSLAPDLRTDTQYF.